This TCR beta chain was identified during a study of CD8 T cells in ankylosing spondylitis. Points from the study as a whole: Disease-linked clones reportedly concentrated significantly in matched ankylosing spondylitis synovial fluid. Some motif variants were previously reported in reactive arthritis synovial fluid and blood.

Germline V gene data show CDR1 as DFQATT and CDR2 as SNEGSKA (reference sequence). The V and J ends lost 6 bases and 2 bases, in that order; junction bases with no gene match: 12. This CDR3 spans 17 amino acids. This clonotype has ten or more counts. The antigen remains unidentified. Making use of molecular barcodes, quantitative 5'-RACE generated TCR beta libraries. TCRdb reprocessed the 5' RACE reads with MiXCR, giving one entry per CDR3 protein. The repertoire holds 250,000 to 400,000 distinct CDR3 sequences, with about 9.9% as singletons. This TCR was recovered from a female donor with ankylosing spondylitis or in good health (not recorded which). The genes are TRBV20-1 and TRBJ2-3; 12 nucleotides align to TRBD2. The specimen was blood, either unsorted or a sorted T cell fraction (not recorded which). The CDR3 DNA sequence: TGCAGTGCCCAACCCCTCCGGACTAGCGGGGCCACAGATACGCAGTATTTT. Protein product: CSAQPLRTSGATDTQYF.